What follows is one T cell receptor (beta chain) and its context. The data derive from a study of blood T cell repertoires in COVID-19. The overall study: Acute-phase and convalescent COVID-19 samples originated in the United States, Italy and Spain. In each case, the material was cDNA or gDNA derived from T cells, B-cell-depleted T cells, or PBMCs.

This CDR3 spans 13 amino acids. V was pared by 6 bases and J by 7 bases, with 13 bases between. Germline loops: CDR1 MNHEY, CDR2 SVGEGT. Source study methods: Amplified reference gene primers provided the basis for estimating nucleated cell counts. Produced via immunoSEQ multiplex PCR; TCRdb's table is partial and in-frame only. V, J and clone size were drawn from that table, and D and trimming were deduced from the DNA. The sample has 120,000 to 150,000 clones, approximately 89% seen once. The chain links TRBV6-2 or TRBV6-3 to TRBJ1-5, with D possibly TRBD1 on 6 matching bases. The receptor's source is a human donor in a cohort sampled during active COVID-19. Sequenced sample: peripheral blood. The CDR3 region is CASSYTGRQPQHF. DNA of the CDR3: TGTGCCAGCAGCTATACAGGGCGCCAGCCCCAGCATTTT.